This entry concerns a single TCR beta chain. The method was immunoSEQ multiplex PCR; TCRdb's version includes in-frame clones alone and lacks a portion of them. The sample gives about 12,000 clones, 88% of which show up once; about 3% is in the top ten. The V and J ends lost 2 bases and 0 bases respectively, with 8 bases between them. The germline CDR1 and CDR2 sequences are WSHSY and SAAADI. The CDR3 extends over 15 amino acids. This sample is drawn from a study of control samples from healthy donors and cancer patients. The rearrangement links TRBV10-2 to TRBJ2-1; possible D gene TRBD2, 5 bases. This sequence was found in a male donor with melanoma. Sequenced material: formalin-fixed, paraffin-embedded tissue. For the CDR3, the DNA is TGCGCCAGCAGTGAGGGGGAGCCCTCCTACAATGAGCAGTTCTTC. Residues: CASSEGEPSYNEQFF.